This T cell receptor (beta chain) was sequenced in a study of shared clonotypes between healthy human individuals. Remarks on this clone: Its antigen is unknown.

Findings and caveats of the study: Sample collection involved blood only; tissue repertoires are likely different.

An assay was performed, and its level was deep. The material for each subset, its genomic DNA, was split evenly across several immunoSEQ plates. DNA input for the unsorted PBMC replicate PCRs was approximately 0.3 ug, about 32,000 T cell genomes. TCRdb's table, derived via immunoSEQ multiplex PCR, lists solely in-frame clones and lacks some. This sample has 400,000 to 600,000 clones, with roughly 77% found just once. CDR1 and CDR2 from the germline V gene are MDHEN and SYDVKM. Trimming removed 1 base from V and 4 bases from J, with 11 bases in between. The CDR3 is 15 residues long. The chain couples TRBV28 to TRBJ2-4, with D perhaps matching TRBD2 (5 bases). The receptor's source is a woman aged 40 to 50 in good health. Some clones in this sample may be carry-over from other donors' samples. Sequenced material: PBMCs. Here the CDR3 DNA reads TGTGCCAGCAGTTTATTAGGCCAGCGGAAAAACATTCAGTACTTC. Its translation: CASSLLGQRKNIQYF.